This T cell receptor (beta chain) was sequenced in a study of blood T cell repertoires in COVID-19. Trimming removed 4 bases from V and 6 bases from J, with 9 bases in between. The CDR3 spans 13 residues. Germline-derived CDR1 and CDR2 are SNHLY and FYNNEI. Using immunoSEQ multiplex PCR, the repertoire was profiled, and TCRdb retains in-frame clones only, with some absent. The sample lists some 78,000 clones; 90% were seen once. Sequencing input: peripheral blood. The rearrangement joins TRBV2 to TRBJ2-2; TRBD2 might be the D (5 bases). The clonotype originates from a woman older than 75 with active or convalescent COVID-19. This chain's CDR3 is CASSGGSPGELFF. CDR3 nucleotide sequence: TGTGCCAGCAGTGGAGGGAGCCCCGGGGAGCTGTTTTTT. The variable domain in full, with the rest retrieved from reference TRBV2 and TRBJ2-2, is EPEVTQTPSHQVTQMGQEVILRCVPISNHLYFYWYRQILGQKVEFLVSFYNNEISEKSEIFDDQFSVERPDGSNFTLKIRSTKLEDSAMYFCASSGGSPGELFFGEGSRLTVL.